This T cell receptor beta chain came from a study of shared T cell receptors in the human thymus. The CDR3 runs 15 residues. The germline V and J ends were trimmed by 1 base and 4 bases, with 11 bases remaining between them. The germline CDR1 and CDR2 sequences are SGHDN and FVKESK. Repertoires were generated with immunoSEQ multiplex PCR, while TCRdb's copy carries only in-frame clones and drops some. The table has about 660,000 clones, roughly 88% seen once. This sample also appeared in a second study, on human thymus T cells. That study adds: Thymus tissue for the work was resected from patients undergoing corrective heart surgery. Use of V and J genes seemed skewed within the thymic and blood repertoires. Highly overlapping thymic repertoires in unrelated individuals were reported by related research.

The rearrangement links TRBV14 to TRBJ1-5; D is unresolved. The receptor was isolated from a boy under three years old with a congenital heart defect. The sample comprised thymocytes. CDR3 DNA: TGTGCCAGCAGCCAAGGGGGAGGTTTTAATCAGCCCCAGCATTTT. As protein: CASSQGGGFNQPQHF.